The clone carrying this T cell receptor (beta chain) was counted a few times. Its antigen is not known. The sample comes from a study of cytomegalovirus exposure and HLA in healthy donors. General observations from the study: The study listed approximately 160 cytomegalovirus-associated TCR beta chains.

The CDR3 has 16 residues. Germline V lookup: CDR1 LNHNV, CDR2 YYDKDF (reference sequence). J lost 1 base, V lost 0 bases, and 4 bases had no gene match. Profiled with immunoSEQ multiplex PCR; TCRdb holds only in-frame clones, not every one. The sample consists of some 190,000 clones, about 82% of them appearing once. Sequencing was performed on PBMCs. This clonotype was sampled from a woman aged 18-29 years in good health and CMV-seronegative. The V call is TRBV15, the J call TRBJ1-1; 8 positions match TRBD1. CDR3 in DNA: TGTGCCACCAGCAGAGATTACGGGACAGGGAACACTGAAGCTTTCTTT. The encoded protein is CATSRDYGTGNTEAFF.